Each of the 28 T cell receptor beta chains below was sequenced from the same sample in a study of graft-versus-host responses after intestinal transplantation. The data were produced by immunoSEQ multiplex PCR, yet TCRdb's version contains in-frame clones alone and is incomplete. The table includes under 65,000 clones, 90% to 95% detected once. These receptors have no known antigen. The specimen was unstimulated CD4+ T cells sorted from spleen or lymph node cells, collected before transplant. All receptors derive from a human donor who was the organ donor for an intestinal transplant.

In DNA, the CDR3 is TGCGCCAGCAGCTTGAGGCAGGTGGGAGGTGAGACCCAGTACTTC. It encodes CASSLRQVGGETQYF. The rearrangement links TRBV5-1 to TRBJ2-5; the D gene is possibly TRBD2 (6 bases). Trimming took 1 base from V and 5 from J, leaving 15 bases between them. The CDR3 covers 15 residues. CDR1 SGHRS and CDR2 YFSETQ come from the germline V gene. The full variable domain, with the rest looked up from reference TRBV5-1 and TRBJ2-5, is KAGVTQTPRYLIKTRGQQVTLSCSPISGHRSVSWYQQTPGQGLQFLFEYFSETQRNKGNFPGRFSGRQFSNSRSEMNVSTLELGDSALYLCASSLRQVGGETQYFGPGTRLLVL.

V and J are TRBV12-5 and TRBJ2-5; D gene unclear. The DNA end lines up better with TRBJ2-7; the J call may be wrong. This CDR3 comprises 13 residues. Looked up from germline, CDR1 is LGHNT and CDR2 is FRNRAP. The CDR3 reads CASGLGHSYEQYF. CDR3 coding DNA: TGTGCTAGTGGTTTGGGACACTCCTACGAGCAGTACTTC.

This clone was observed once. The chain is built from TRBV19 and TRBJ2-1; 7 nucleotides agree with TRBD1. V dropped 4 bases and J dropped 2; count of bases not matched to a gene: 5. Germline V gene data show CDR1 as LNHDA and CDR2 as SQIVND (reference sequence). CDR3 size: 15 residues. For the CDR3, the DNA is TGTGCCAGTAGTACGGACAGGAAGACCTACAATGAGCAGTTCTTC. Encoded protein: CASSTDRKTYNEQFF. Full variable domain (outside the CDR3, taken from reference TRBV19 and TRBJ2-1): DGGITQSPKYLFRKEGQNVTLSCEQNLNHDAMYWYRQDPGQGLRLIYYSQIVNDFQKGDIAEGYSVSREKKESFPLTVTSAQKNPTAFYLCASSTDRKTYNEQFFGPGTRLTVL.

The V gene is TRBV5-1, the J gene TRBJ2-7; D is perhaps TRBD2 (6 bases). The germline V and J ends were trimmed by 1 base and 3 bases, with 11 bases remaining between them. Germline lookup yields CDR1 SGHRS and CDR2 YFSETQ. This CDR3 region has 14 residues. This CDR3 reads CASSLIGGNYEQYF. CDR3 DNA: TGCGCCAGCAGCTTGATTGGAGGGAACTACGAGCAGTACTTC. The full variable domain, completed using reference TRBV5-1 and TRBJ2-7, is KAGVTQTPRYLIKTRGQQVTLSCSPISGHRSVSWYQQTPGQGLQFLFEYFSETQRNKGNFPGRFSGRQFSNSRSEMNVSTLELGDSALYLCASSLIGGNYEQYFGPGTRLTVT.

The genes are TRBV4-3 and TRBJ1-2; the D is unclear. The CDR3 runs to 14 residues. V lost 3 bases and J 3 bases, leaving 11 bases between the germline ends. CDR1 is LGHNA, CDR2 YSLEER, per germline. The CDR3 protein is CASSHIREYYGYTF. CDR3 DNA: TGCGCCAGCAGCCACATAAGGGAGTACTATGGCTACACCTTC.

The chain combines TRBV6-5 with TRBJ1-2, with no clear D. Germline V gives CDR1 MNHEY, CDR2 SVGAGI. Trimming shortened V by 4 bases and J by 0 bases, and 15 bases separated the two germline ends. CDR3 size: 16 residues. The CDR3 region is CASSSWHWVPNYGYTF. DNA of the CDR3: TGTGCCAGCAGTTCTTGGCATTGGGTCCCTAACTATGGCTACACCTTC.

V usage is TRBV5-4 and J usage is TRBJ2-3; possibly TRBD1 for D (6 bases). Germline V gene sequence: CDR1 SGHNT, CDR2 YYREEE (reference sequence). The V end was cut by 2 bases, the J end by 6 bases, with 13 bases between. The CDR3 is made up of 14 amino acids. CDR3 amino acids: CASSLSVGADTQYF. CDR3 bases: TGTGCCAGCAGCTTAAGTGTGGGGGCGGATACGCAGTATTTT.

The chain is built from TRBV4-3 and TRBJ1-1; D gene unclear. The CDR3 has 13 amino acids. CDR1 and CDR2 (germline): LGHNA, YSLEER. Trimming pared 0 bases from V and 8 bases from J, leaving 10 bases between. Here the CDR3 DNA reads TGCGCCAGCAGCCAAGAAATCAGTACCGAAGCTTTCTTT. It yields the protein CASSQEISTEAFF.

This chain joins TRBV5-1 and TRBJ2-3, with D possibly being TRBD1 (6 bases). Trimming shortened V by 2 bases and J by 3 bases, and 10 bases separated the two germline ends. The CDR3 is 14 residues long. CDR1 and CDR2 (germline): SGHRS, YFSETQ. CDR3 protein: CASSLGGGTDTQYF. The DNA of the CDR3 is TGCGCCAGCAGCTTAGGGGGTGGGACAGATACGCAGTATTTT.

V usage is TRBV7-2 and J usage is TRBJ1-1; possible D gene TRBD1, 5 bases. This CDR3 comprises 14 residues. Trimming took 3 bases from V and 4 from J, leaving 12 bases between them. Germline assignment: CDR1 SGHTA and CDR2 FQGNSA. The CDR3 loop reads CASSFRDGATEAFF. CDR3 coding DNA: TGTGCCAGCAGCTTCCGGGACGGAGCCACTGAAGCTTTCTTT.

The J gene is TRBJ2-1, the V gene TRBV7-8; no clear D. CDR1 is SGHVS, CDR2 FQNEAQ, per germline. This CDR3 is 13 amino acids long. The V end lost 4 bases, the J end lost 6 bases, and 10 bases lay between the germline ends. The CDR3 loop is CASSWGNGNEQFF. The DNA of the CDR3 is TGTGCCAGCAGCTGGGGAAACGGCAATGAGCAGTTCTTC.

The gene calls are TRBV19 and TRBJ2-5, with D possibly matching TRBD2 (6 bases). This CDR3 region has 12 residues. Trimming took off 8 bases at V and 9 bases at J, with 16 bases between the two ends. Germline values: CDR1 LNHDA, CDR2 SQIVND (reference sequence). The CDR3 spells CASSGLLGPQYF. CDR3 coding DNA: TGTGCCAGTTCGGGACTTTTGGGACCCCAGTACTTC. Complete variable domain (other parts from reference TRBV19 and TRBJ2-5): DGGITQSPKYLFRKEGQNVTLSCEQNLNHDAMYWYRQDPGQGLRLIYYSQIVNDFQKGDIAEGYSVSREKKESFPLTVTSAQKNPTAFYLCASSGLLGPQYFGPGTRLLVL.

In DNA form, the CDR3 reads TGTGCCAGCAGAACGGGACTAAACACAGATACGCAGTATTTT. As protein: CASRTGLNTDTQYF. This sequence joins TRBV21-1 and TRBJ2-3; the table's D gene call, TRBD2, was not cross checked with the DNA. TRBV21-1 represents a pseudogene. CDR3 length equals 14 residues.

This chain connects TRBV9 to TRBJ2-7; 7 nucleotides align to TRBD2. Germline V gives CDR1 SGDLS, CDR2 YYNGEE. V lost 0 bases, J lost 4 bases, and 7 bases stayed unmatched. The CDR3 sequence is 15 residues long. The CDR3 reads CASSVGSGVGYEQYF. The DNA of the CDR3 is TGTGCCAGCAGCGTAGGGAGCGGGGTAGGGTACGAGCAGTACTTC.

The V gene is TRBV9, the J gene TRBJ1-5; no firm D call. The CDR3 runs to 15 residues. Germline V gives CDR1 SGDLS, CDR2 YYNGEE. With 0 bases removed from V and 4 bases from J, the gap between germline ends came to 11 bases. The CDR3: CASSVGPETNQPQHF. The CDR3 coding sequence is TGTGCCAGCAGCGTAGGGCCAGAAACAAATCAGCCCCAGCATTTT.

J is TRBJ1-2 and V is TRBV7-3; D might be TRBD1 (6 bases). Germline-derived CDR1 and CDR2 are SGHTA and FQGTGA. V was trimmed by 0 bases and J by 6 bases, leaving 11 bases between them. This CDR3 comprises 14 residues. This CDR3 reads CASSLTRDKDGYTF. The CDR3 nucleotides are TGTGCCAGCAGCTTAACTAGGGACAAGGATGGCTACACCTTC.

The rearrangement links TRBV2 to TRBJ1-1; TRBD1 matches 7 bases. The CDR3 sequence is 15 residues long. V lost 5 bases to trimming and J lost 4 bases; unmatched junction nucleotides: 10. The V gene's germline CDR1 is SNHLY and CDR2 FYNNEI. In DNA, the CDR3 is TGTGCCAGCAGTACCACAGGGGTCTGGGGCACTGAAGCTTTCTTT. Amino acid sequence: CASSTTGVWGTEAFF.

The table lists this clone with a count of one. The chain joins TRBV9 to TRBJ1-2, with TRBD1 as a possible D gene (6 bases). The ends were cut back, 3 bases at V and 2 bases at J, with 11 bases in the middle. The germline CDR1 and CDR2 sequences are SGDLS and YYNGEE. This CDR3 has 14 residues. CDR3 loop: CASSEGDKNYGYTF. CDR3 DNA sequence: TGTGCCAGCAGCGAGGGGGACAAAAACTATGGCTACACCTTC.

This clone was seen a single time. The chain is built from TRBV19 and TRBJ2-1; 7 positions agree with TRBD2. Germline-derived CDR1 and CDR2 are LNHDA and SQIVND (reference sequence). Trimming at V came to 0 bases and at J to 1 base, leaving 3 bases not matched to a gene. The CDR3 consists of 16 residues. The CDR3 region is CASSIDPAGSYNEQFF. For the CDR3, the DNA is TGTGCCAGTAGTATAGATCCAGCGGGGTCCTACAATGAGCAGTTCTTC.

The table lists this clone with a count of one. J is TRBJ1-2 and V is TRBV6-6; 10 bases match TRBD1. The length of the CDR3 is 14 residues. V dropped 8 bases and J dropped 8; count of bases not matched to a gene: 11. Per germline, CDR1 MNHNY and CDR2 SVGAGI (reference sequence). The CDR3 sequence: CASGRQGARQGYTF. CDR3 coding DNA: TGTGCCAGCGGGCGACAGGGGGCGCGTCAAGGCTACACCTTC.

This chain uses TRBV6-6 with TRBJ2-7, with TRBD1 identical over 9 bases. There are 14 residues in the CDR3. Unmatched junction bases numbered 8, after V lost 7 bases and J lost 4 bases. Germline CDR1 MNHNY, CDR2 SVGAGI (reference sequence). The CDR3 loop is CASTALGQGYEQYF. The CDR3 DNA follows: TGTGCCAGCACCGCACTGGGACAGGGATACGAGCAGTACTTC.

CDR3 residues: CAWSVQGDQPQHF. The DNA for the CDR3 is TGTGCCTGGAGTGTACAGGGCGATCAGCCCCAGCATTTT. The chain carries TRBV30 and TRBJ1-5; weak D call: TRBD1 (6 bases). Trimming pared 0 bases from V and 5 bases from J, leaving 8 bases between. The V gene's germline CDR1 is GTSNPN and CDR2 SVGIG (reference sequence). There are 13 residues in the CDR3.

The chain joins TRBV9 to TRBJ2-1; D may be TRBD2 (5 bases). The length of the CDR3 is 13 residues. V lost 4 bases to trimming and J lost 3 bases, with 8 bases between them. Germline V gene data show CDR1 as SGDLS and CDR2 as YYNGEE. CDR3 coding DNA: TGTGCCAGCAGCTTAGCGAACTACAATGAGCAGTTCTTC. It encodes CASSLANYNEQFF.

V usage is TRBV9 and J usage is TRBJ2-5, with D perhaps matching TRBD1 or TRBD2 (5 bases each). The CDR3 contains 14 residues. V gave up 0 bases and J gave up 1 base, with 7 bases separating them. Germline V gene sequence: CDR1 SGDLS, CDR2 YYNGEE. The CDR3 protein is CASSVGGFQETQYF. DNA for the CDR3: TGTGCCAGCAGCGTAGGGGGGTTCCAAGAGACCCAGTACTTC.

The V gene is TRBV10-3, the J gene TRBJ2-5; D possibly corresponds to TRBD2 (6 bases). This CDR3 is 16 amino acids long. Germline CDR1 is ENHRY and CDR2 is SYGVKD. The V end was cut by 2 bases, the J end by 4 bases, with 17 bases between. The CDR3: CAISETVPWDLETQYF. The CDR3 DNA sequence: TGTGCCATCAGTGAGACAGTCCCCTGGGACTTAGAGACCCAGTACTTC.

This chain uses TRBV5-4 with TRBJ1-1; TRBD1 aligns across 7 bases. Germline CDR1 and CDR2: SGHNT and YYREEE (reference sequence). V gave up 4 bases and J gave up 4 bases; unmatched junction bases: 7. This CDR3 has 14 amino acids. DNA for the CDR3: TGTGCCAGCAGCATTTACTCAGGGGGCACTGAAGCTTTCTTT. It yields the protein CASSIYSGGTEAFF.

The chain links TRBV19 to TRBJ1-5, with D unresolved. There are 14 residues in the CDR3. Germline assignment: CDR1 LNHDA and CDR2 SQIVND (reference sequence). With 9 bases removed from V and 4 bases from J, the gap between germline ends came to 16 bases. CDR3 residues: CASGNWAGNQPQHF. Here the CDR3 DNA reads TGTGCCAGCGGGAACTGGGCTGGGAATCAGCCCCAGCATTTT.

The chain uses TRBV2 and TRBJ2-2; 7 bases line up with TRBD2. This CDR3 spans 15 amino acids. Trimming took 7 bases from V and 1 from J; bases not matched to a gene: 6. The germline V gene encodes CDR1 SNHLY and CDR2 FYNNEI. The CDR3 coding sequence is TGTGCCAGCAAATACGGCGGGGGGAACACCGGGGAGCTGTTTTTT. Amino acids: CASKYGGGNTGELFF.